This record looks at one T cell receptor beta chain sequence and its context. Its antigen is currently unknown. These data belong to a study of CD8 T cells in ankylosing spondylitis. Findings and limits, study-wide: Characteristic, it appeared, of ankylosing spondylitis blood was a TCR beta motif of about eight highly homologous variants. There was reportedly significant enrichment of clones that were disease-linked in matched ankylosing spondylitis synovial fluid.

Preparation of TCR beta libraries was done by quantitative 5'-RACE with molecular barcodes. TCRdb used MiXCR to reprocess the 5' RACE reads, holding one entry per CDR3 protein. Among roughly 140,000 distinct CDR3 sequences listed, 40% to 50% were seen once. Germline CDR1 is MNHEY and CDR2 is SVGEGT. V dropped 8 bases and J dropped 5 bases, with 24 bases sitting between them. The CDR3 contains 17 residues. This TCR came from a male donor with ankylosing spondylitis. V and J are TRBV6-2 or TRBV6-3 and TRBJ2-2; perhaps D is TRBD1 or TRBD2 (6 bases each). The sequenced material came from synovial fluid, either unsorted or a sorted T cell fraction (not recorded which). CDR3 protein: CASRRDSLRGGTGELFF. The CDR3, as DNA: TGTGCCAGCCGCCGGGACTCGCTACGAGGGGGAACCGGGGAGCTGTTTTTT.